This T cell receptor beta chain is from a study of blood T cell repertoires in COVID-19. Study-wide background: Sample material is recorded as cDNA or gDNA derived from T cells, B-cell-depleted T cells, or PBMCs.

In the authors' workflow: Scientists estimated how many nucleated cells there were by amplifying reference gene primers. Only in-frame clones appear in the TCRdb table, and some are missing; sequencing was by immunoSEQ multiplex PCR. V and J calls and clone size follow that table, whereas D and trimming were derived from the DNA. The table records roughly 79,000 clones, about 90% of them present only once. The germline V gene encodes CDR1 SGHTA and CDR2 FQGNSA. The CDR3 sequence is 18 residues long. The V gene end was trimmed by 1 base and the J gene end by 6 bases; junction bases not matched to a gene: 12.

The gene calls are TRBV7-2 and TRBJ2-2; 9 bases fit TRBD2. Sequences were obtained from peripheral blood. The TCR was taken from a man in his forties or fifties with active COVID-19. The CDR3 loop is CASSLVAWAGGRAGELFF. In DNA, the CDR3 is TGTGCCAGCAGCTTAGTAGCTTGGGCGGGGGGGCGCGCCGGGGAGCTGTTTTTT.